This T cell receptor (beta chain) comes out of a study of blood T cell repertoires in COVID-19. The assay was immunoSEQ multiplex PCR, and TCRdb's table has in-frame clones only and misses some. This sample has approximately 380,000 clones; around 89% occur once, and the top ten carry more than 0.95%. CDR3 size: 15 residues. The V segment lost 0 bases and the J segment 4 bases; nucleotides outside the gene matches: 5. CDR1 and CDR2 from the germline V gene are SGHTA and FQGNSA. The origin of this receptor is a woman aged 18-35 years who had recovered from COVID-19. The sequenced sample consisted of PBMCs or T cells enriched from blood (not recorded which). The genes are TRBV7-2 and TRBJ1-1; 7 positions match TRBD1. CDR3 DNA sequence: TGTGCCAGCAGCTTAGCCACAGGGGACGCCACTGAAGCTTTCTTT. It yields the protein CASSLATGDATEAFF.